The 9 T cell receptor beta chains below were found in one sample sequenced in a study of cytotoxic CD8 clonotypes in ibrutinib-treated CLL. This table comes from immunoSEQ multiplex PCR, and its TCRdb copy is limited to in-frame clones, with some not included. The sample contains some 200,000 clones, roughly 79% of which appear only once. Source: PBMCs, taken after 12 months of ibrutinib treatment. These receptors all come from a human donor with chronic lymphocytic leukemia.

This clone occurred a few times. The CDR3: CASSRDRGQSPLHF. The CDR3 region has the DNA TGTGCCAGCTCACGGGACAGGGGTCAATCACCCCTCCACTTT. The chain is built from TRBV18 and TRBJ1-6; TRBD1 agrees at 10 bases. CDR1 and CDR2 (germline): KGHSH, LQKENI. This CDR3 contains 14 residues. J was trimmed by 10 bases and V by 4 bases; bases with no gene match: 4.

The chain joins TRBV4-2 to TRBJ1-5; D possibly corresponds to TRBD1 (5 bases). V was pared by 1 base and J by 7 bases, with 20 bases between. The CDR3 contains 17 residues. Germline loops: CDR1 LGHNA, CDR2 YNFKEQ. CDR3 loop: CASSQVTSGQGNQPQHF. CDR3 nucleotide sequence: TGTGCCAGCAGCCAAGTAACGTCGGGGCAGGGTAACCAGCCCCAGCATTTT.

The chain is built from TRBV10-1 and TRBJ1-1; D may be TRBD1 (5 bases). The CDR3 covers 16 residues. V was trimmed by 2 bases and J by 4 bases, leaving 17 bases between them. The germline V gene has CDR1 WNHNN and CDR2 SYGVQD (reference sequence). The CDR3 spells CASSETRVFGSTEAFF. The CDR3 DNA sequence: TGCGCCAGCAGTGAGACCAGGGTTTTTGGGAGCACTGAAGCTTTCTTT.

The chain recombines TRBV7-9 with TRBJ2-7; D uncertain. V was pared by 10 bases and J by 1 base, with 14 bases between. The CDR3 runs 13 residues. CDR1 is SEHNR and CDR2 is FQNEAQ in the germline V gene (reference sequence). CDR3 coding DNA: TGTGCCATTAACACCGTCTCTTCCTACGAGCAGTACTTC. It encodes CAINTVSSYEQYF.

CDR3 in amino acids: CASSSSRTVTYEQYF. CDR3 nucleotides: TGTGCCAGCAGCTCCAGTCGGACGGTTACCTACGAGCAGTACTTC. The genes are TRBV7-9 and TRBJ2-7; D is unclear. Looked up from germline, CDR1 is SEHNR and CDR2 is FQNEAQ (reference sequence). The CDR3 is 15 residues long. Trimming stripped 4 bases from V and 2 bases from J, with 15 bases between.

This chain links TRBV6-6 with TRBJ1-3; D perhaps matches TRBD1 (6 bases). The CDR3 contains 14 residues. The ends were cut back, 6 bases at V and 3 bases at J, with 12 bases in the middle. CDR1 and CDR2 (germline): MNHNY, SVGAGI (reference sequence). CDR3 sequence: CASSPGAFGNTIYF. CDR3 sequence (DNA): TGTGCCAGCAGCCCGGGGGCGTTTGGAAACACCATATATTTT.

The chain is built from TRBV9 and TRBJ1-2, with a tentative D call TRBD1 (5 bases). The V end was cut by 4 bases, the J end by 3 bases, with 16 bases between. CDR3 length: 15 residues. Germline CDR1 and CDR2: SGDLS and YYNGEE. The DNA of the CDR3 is TGTGCCAGCAGCCCGGGTGAGGGGAATTACTATGGCTACACCTTC. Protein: CASSPGEGNYYGYTF.

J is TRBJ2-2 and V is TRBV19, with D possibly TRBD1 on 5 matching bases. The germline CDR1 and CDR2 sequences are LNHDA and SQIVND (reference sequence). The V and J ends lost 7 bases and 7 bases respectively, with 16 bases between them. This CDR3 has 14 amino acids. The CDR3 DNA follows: TGTGCCAGTAATGGGGCAGGGTTGAGCGGGGAGCTGTTTTTT. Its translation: CASNGAGLSGELFF.

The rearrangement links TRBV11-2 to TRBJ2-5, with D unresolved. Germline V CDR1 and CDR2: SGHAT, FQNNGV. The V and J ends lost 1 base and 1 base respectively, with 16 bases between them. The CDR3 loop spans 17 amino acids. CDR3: CASSLAPRTTIQETQYF. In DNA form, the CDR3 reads TGTGCCAGCAGCTTAGCCCCACGGACCACTATCCAAGAGACCCAGTACTTC.